Listed below are T cell receptor beta chains from one sample, sequenced in a study of CD8 T cells in Susac syndrome. In TCRdb, the immunoSEQ multiplex PCR reads were re-called with MiXCR into one record per CDR3 protein. The sample lists about 300,000 distinct CDR3 sequences; approximately 91% were seen once. Sequencing used CD8+ T cells from PBMCs. These receptors were collected from a human donor with multiple sclerosis. Each CDR3 is given without its conserved first and last residue.

v_call	j_call	cdr3_aa
TRBV30	TRBJ1-2	AWIEDYGYT
TRBV19	TRBJ1-5	ASTLGQNSNQPQH
TRBV5-1	TRBJ1-2	ASSLIGWQRRRYGYT
TRBV27	TRBJ2-2	ASSSLSGTGELF
TRBV20-1	TRBJ1-5	SSQGDSNQPQH
TRBV7-9	TRBJ2-7	ASSAPSAYEQY
TRBV2	TRBJ2-7	GGRGATYEQY
TRBV6-2/TRBV6-3	TRBJ2-1	ASSPWRGLAGGYNEQF
TRBV19	TRBJ2-5	ASSSRRDQETQY
TRBV20-1	TRBJ2-3	SARVGIPITDTQY
TRBV3-1	TRBJ1-1	ASSHGFTEAF
TRBV2	TRBJ2-7	ASRGGLRSYEQY
TRBV9	TRBJ2-3	ASSKSGRAGTDTQY
TRBV20-1	TRBJ2-1	SARISGKIYEQF
TRBV29-1	TRBJ2-3	SVEGQGEWTDTQY
TRBV20-1	TRBJ1-5	SARDRGGANQPQH
TRBV2	TRBJ2-3	AGTSFGQGDTQY
TRBV9	TRBJ2-5	ASSVQPRKETQY
TRBV19	TRBJ1-1	ASSANTEAF
TRBV29-1	TRBJ2-5	SVETSGGSQETQY
TRBV20-1	TRBJ2-1	SASLADGSPEQF
TRBV6-2/TRBV6-3	TRBJ2-1	ATGKVHNEQF
TRBV7-9	TRBJ1-5	ASSGTASSNQPQH
TRBV29-1	TRBJ2-7	SVEGLAGAAYEQY
TRBV29-1	TRBJ2-1	SVEGVGGNNEQF
TRBV7-9	TRBJ1-1	ASSLGAVEAF
TRBV19	TRBJ1-2	ASSTGGNYYGYT
TRBV7-9	TRBJ1-2	ASTESLNYGYT
TRBV9	TRBJ2-2	ASSVGLAGTGELF
TRBV11-2	TRBJ2-3	ASSLVSADTQY
TRBV12-3/TRBV12-4	TRBJ2-2	ASSPPQRMVDTGELF
TRBV2	TRBJ2-7	ASTRGDSYEQY
TRBV5-6	TRBJ2-2	ASSLGDEGWTGELF
TRBV12-3/TRBV12-4	TRBJ2-1	ASTRGTSGRLYNEQF
TRBV12-3/TRBV12-4	TRBJ2-4	ASRDSISLAKNIQY
TRBV9	TRBJ2-2	ASSGPRTGANTGELF
TRBV20-1	TRBJ2-3	SATISGGTDTQY
TRBV6-2/TRBV6-3	TRBJ2-1	ASSPLPEREWSYNEQF
TRBV6-6	TRBJ1-4	ASSDTRGGEKLF
TRBV28	TRBJ2-7	ASSFGRVNYEQY
TRBV28	TRBJ2-7	ASSWAETYEQY
TRBV5-6	TRBJ1-4	ASSPLEGVGNEKLF
TRBV6-2/TRBV6-3	TRBJ2-7	ASSYPGLAGFYEQY
TRBV7-9	TRBJ2-6	ASQGAVVPGANVLT
TRBV7-8	TRBJ1-5	ASSLDWTVGNQPQH